The 9 T cell receptor beta chains listed next were all sequenced from one sample in a study of shared clonotypes between healthy human individuals. Sequencing used immunoSEQ multiplex PCR; TCRdb keeps in-frame clones, though not all of them. The sample includes about 750,000 clones, more than 85% of them seen just once. Cells designated naive CD8 were CD45RO-negative and were positively selected for CCR7, with terminally differentiated effector memory CD45RA+ cells excluded. The sequenced sample was naive CD8+ T cells sorted from blood. All receptors come from a man aged 25-40 years in good health.

The chain uses TRBV29-1 and TRBJ2-1; 7 bases match TRBD2. Unmatched junction bases numbered 3, after V lost 7 bases and J lost 9 bases. The CDR3 contains 10 residues. Germline lookup yields CDR1 SQVTM and CDR2 ANQGSEA. The CDR3, as DNA: TGCAGCGCCGGGGGGATTGAGCAGTTCTTC. This codes for CSAGGIEQFF.

The chain couples TRBV27 to TRBJ2-7; possible D gene TRBD1, 6 bases. The V and J ends lost 5 bases and 2 bases respectively, with 19 bases between them. The CDR3 has 16 residues. Germline values: CDR1 MNHEY, CDR2 SMNVEV (reference sequence). The CDR3 DNA reads TGTGCCAGCAGTACAAACCGGGACACCAGCACCTACGAGCAGTACTTC. This gives the protein CASSTNRDTSTYEQYF.

The chain employs TRBV4-3 and TRBJ2-5; TRBD2 is a possible D gene (6 bases). V gave up 0 bases and J gave up 3 bases, with 20 bases separating them. Germline V gives CDR1 LGHNA, CDR2 YSLEER. This CDR3 has 18 amino acids. Written as DNA, the CDR3 is TGCGCCAGCAGCCAAGATTTCTGGGGCGGGACGGAGGAAGAGACCCAGTACTTC. Its protein product is CASSQDFWGGTEEETQYF.

The chain combines TRBV5-1 with TRBJ2-3; D is undetermined. The CDR3 runs 13 residues. Germline CDR1 reads SGHRS; CDR2 reads YFSETQ. V lost 0 bases and J lost 5, with 7 bases in between. The CDR3 DNA follows: TGCGCCAGCAGCTTGGTTAGAGAAGATACGCAGTATTTT. It specifies CASSLVREDTQYF.

This clone was recorded only once. The chain recombines TRBV11-2 with TRBJ2-7, with 7 bases matching TRBD1. Germline CDR1 reads SGHAT; CDR2 reads FQNNGV. V shed 2 bases and J 3 bases; nucleotides not matched to a gene: 7. CDR3 length: 15 residues. The CDR3 region is CASSLWQQGLYEQYF. The CDR3 region has the DNA TGTGCCAGCAGCTTATGGCAACAGGGGCTCTACGAGCAGTACTTC.

A note on this clone: A far larger clone differs by one base, so this is likely a read error. The same CDR3 also results from other DNA sequences found in this sample. The chain recombines TRBV28 with TRBJ2-7; D is uncertain. Deletions cut 4 bases from V and 2 bases from J, with 3 bases between. The CDR3 consists of 11 residues. Per the germline V gene, CDR1 is MDHEN and CDR2 is SYDVKM. The CDR3 sequence is CASSSTYEQYF. For the CDR3, the DNA is TGTGCCAGCAGTTCAACCTACGAGCAGTACTTC. Full variable domain (outside the CDR3, taken from reference TRBV28 and TRBJ2-7): DVKVTQSSRYLVKRTGEKVFLECVQDMDHENMFWYRQDPGLGLRLIYFSYDVKMKEKGDIPEGYSVSREKKERFSLILESASTNQTSMYLCASSSTYEQYFGPGTRLTVT.

This chain connects TRBV15 to TRBJ2-1, with D uncertain. Germline CDR1 LNHNV, CDR2 YYDKDF (reference sequence). V dropped 0 bases and J dropped 8 bases, with 8 bases sitting between them. CDR3 length: 13 residues. The CDR3 reads CATSRDGLDEQFF. The CDR3 coding sequence is TGTGCCACCAGCAGAGATGGTTTGGATGAGCAGTTCTTC.

The CDR3 region has the DNA TGCGCCAGCTCGTCGGCCTACGAGCAGTACTTC. Its protein product is CASSSAYEQYF. V is TRBV5-1 and J is TRBJ2-7; D remains unclear. CDR3 length: 11 amino acids. Germline V gene data show CDR1 as SGHRS and CDR2 as YFSETQ. The V end lost 7 bases, the J end lost 2 bases, and 7 bases lay between the germline ends. Variable domain in full (rest from reference TRBV5-1 and TRBJ2-7): KAGVTQTPRYLIKTRGQQVTLSCSPISGHRSVSWYQQTPGQGLQFLFEYFSETQRNKGNFPGRFSGRQFSNSRSEMNVSTLELGDSALYLCASSSAYEQYFGPGTRLTVT.

The chain recombines TRBV18 with TRBJ2-3, with 11 bases aligning to TRBD2. Germline V gene lookup returns CDR1 KGHSH and CDR2 LQKENI. V gave up 2 bases and J gave up 3 bases; unmatched junction bases: 13. The CDR3 totals 19 residues. The CDR3 DNA follows: TGTGCCAGCTCACCAGGGCGTACTAGCGGGAGCGTTTGGACAGATACGCAGTATTTT. It translates to CASSPGRTSGSVWTDTQYF.